This passage covers 32 T cell receptor beta chains from one sample sequenced in a study of cytomegalovirus exposure and HLA in healthy donors. 60 Vbeta and 13 Jbeta primers were used in PCR. Generated by immunoSEQ multiplex PCR, the TCRdb table keeps only in-frame clones and is missing some. The data hold about 34,000 clones, with 82% observed a single time. Material: PBMCs. The receptors were sampled from a woman between 18 and 29 years old in good health and CMV-seropositive.

V gene TRBV28 combines with J gene TRBJ2-7, with TRBD2 as a possible D gene (5 bases). V was pared by 5 bases and J by 3 bases, with 8 bases between. The germline gives CDR1 MDHEN, CDR2 SYDVKM. There are 12 residues in the CDR3. The CDR3 loop reads CASSTGVYEQYF. The CDR3 nucleotides read TGTGCCAGCAGTACCGGGGTCTACGAGCAGTACTTC. Based on the CDR3 plus reference TRBV28 and TRBJ2-7, the full variable domain is DVKVTQSSRYLVKRTGEKVFLECVQDMDHENMFWYRQDPGLGLRLIYFSYDVKMKEKGDIPEGYSVSREKKERFSLILESASTNQTSMYLCASSTGVYEQYFGPGTRLTVT.

This clone was picked up one time. The rearrangement joins TRBV10-3 to TRBJ1-1; D is unclear. The CDR3 is made up of 14 amino acids. Germline V gene lookup returns CDR1 ENHRY and CDR2 SYGVKD. V lost 8 bases to trimming and J lost 5 bases, with 18 bases between them. CDR3 DNA sequence: TGTGCCATCCGTTCAGCGGGTGGGTGGACTGAAGCTTTCTTT. As protein: CAIRSAGGWTEAFF.

The V call is TRBV30, the J call TRBJ1-1; D perhaps matches TRBD1 (6 bases). Germline lookup yields CDR1 GTSNPN and CDR2 SVGIG (reference sequence). CDR3 length: 13 amino acids. V lost 4 bases to trimming and J lost 1 base, with 10 bases between them. The CDR3 DNA reads as TGTGCCTGGAATCAGGGGTCGAACACTGAAGCTTTCTTT. This sequence encodes CAWNQGSNTEAFF.

This clone has a single count. V is TRBV14 and J is TRBJ2-2; 11 positions agree with TRBD1. This CDR3 contains 22 residues. Unmatched junction bases numbered 19, after V lost 1 base and J lost 3 bases. From germline, CDR1 is SGHDN and CDR2 FVKESK. CDR3 nucleotides: TGTGCCAGCAGCCAAGGAGATAGGACAGGGGGCCCCGGGACTTACTACACCGGGGAGCTGTTTTTT. It yields the protein CASSQGDRTGGPGTYYTGELFF.

The V gene is TRBV18, the J gene TRBJ2-3; TRBD2 agrees at 13 bases. Looked up from germline, CDR1 is KGHSH and CDR2 is LQKENI. Trimming took 6 bases from V and 4 from J; bases not matched to a gene: 1. This CDR3 spans 14 amino acids. CDR3 nucleotides: TGTGCCAGCTCCGGGACTAGCGGGGCAGATACGCAGTATTTT. This gives the protein CASSGTSGADTQYF.

The chain is built from TRBV11-3 and TRBJ2-2; weak D call: TRBD1 (6 bases). This CDR3 region has 16 residues. V gave up 2 bases and J gave up 3 bases, with 13 bases separating them. From germline, CDR1 is SGHNT and CDR2 YENEEA. CDR3 sequence reads: CASSLSMAGDTGELFF. The CDR3 bases are TGTGCCAGCAGCTTAAGTATGGCAGGGGACACCGGGGAGCTGTTTTTT.

The rearrangement links TRBV7-6 to TRBJ2-2; 9 nucleotides agree with TRBD2. V was pared by 7 bases and J by 7 bases, with 10 bases of the junction left unmatched. Germline-derived CDR1 and CDR2 are SGHVS and FNYEAQ. This CDR3 region has 15 residues. CDR3 residues: CASKPAGGVSGELFF. The CDR3 bases are TGTGCCAGCAAACCTGCGGGGGGGGTTAGCGGGGAGCTGTTTTTT.

The chain carries TRBV11-3 and TRBJ1-1; 11 positions agree with TRBD1. The CDR3 totals 17 residues. V was pared by 5 bases and J by 4 bases, with 12 bases of the junction left unmatched. Germline CDR1 and CDR2: SGHNT and YENEEA. This CDR3 is CASSPGQGAPRGTEAFF. CDR3 in DNA: TGTGCCAGCAGCCCCGGACAGGGGGCTCCCCGTGGCACTGAAGCTTTCTTT.

Only one count was recorded for this clone. The chain couples TRBV6-5 to TRBJ1-4; D ambiguous. The CDR3 length is 15 residues. V was clipped by 6 bases and J by 0 bases, with 11 bases between them. Germline V gene sequence: CDR1 MNHEY, CDR2 SVGAGI. The CDR3, as DNA: TGTGCCAGCAGAACAATTAGCTCAACTAATGAAAAACTGTTTTTT. As protein: CASRTISSTNEKLFF.

The V call is TRBV5-1, the J call TRBJ2-2; D unresolved. V lost 4 bases, J lost 7 bases, and 11 bases lay in between. CDR1 and CDR2 from the germline V gene are SGHRS and YFSETQ. This CDR3 contains 13 residues. The CDR3 is CASSTNPGGELFF. In DNA, the CDR3 is TGCGCCAGCAGCACTAACCCTGGCGGGGAGCTGTTTTTT.

This chain uses TRBV29-1 with TRBJ2-1; 11 bases match TRBD2. The V and J ends lost 7 bases and 8 bases, in that order; junction bases with no gene match: 16. The CDR3 is made up of 16 amino acids. In germline, CDR1 is SQVTM, CDR2 ANQGSEA. The CDR3 coding sequence is TGCAGCGGGTGGCTCTGGGTAGCGGGAGGGTTCCATGAGCAGTTCTTC. This sequence encodes CSGWLWVAGGFHEQFF.

The chain links TRBV7-6 to TRBJ1-3; 7 nucleotides line up with TRBD1. The germline CDR1 and CDR2 sequences are SGHVS and FNYEAQ. The CDR3 has 14 amino acids. The V gene end was trimmed by 5 bases and the J gene end by 2 bases; junction bases not matched to a gene: 3. The DNA of the CDR3 is TGTGCCAGCAGCCCCGGGACAGCTGGAAACACCATATATTTT. Residues: CASSPGTAGNTIYF. Looking up the rest from reference TRBV7-6 and TRBJ1-3 gives the full variable domain: GAGVSQSPRYKVTKRGQDVALRCDPISGHVSLYWYRQALGQGPEFLTYFNYEAQQDKSGLPNDRFSAERPEGSISTLTIQRTEQRDSAMYRCASSPGTAGNTIYFGEGSWLTVV.

The chain carries TRBV10-3 and TRBJ2-5; D is perhaps TRBD1 (5 bases). The CDR3 runs 16 residues. Germline loops: CDR1 ENHRY, CDR2 SYGVKD. V lost 0 bases to trimming and J lost 4 bases, with 15 bases between them. CDR3 DNA sequence: TGTGCCATCAGTGAGTCGGGGCAGGGATGGCGAGAGACCCAGTACTTC. This codes for CAISESGQGWRETQYF.

This chain uses TRBV28 with TRBJ1-5; D perhaps matches TRBD1 (5 bases). The germline V gene has CDR1 MDHEN and CDR2 SYDVKM. This CDR3 spans 15 amino acids. V was clipped by 5 bases and J by 0 bases, with 11 bases between them. DNA of the CDR3: TGTGCCAGCAGTGCCACGACAGATAGCAATCAGCCCCAGCATTTT. As protein: CASSATTDSNQPQHF.

J is TRBJ1-1 and V is TRBV7-9; no clear D. Germline-derived CDR1 and CDR2 are SEHNR and FQNEAQ (reference sequence). V lost 4 bases, J lost 6 bases, and 9 bases lay in between. The CDR3 spans 12 residues. The CDR3 DNA reads TGTGCCAGCAGCTCCCCGAGTGCTGAAGCTTTCTTT. It translates to CASSSPSAEAFF.

The CDR3, as DNA: TGTGCCAGCAGCGTAGGGGACAGGGGGGCGGATGGCTACACCTTC. This codes for CASSVGDRGADGYTF. The chain joins TRBV9 to TRBJ1-2; 11 nucleotides agree with TRBD1. V gave up 0 bases and J gave up 6 bases; unmatched junction bases: 4. The CDR3 covers 15 residues. Germline V gene lookup returns CDR1 SGDLS and CDR2 YYNGEE.

The chain uses TRBV10-3 and TRBJ2-2; 8 nucleotides agree with TRBD2. The length of the CDR3 is 14 residues. Trimming at V came to 3 bases and at J to 4 bases, leaving 1 base not matched to a gene. CDR1 is ENHRY, CDR2 SYGVKD, per germline. The CDR3 bases are TGTGCCATCAGTGACAGCGGGGGCACCGGGGAGCTGTTTTTT. Translating it yields CAISDSGGTGELFF.

This chain connects TRBV5-4 to TRBJ2-7; possibly TRBD2 for D (5 bases). CDR3 length: 14 residues. The germline gives CDR1 SGHNT, CDR2 YYREEE (reference sequence). V was shortened by 5 bases and J by 2 bases, with 14 bases between the two germline ends. CDR3 sequence reads: CASRPASRPYEQYF. In DNA, the CDR3 is TGTGCCAGCAGACCCGCTAGCAGACCCTACGAGCAGTACTTC.

The rearrangement links TRBV11-2 to TRBJ2-7; 9 bases are a match to TRBD1. J was trimmed by 6 bases and V by 7 bases; bases with no gene match: 13. The CDR3 is made up of 15 amino acids. CDR1 and CDR2 (germline): SGHAT, FQNNGV. The chain's CDR3 is CASTGSGTGNAEQYF. CDR3 in DNA: TGTGCCAGCACAGGTTCCGGGACAGGGAACGCCGAGCAGTACTTC.

The genes are TRBV19 and TRBJ2-5; 12 bases are a match to TRBD2. The J call may be mistaken, given a closer DNA end match to TRBJ2-7. Germline-derived CDR1 and CDR2 are LNHDA and SQIVND (reference sequence). The CDR3 sequence is 15 residues long. This CDR3 reads CASSIRTSGINEQYF. CDR3 coding DNA: TGTGCCAGTAGTATCAGGACTAGCGGGATCAACGAGCAGTACTTC.

The J gene is TRBJ2-7, the V gene TRBV2; D is possibly TRBD2 (6 bases). Germline assignment: CDR1 SNHLY and CDR2 FYNNEI. The ends were cut back, 6 bases at V and 6 bases at J, with 12 bases in the middle. The CDR3 has 12 amino acids. This chain's CDR3 is CASRREGVEQYF. The CDR3 nucleotides read TGTGCCAGCAGGCGGGAAGGCGTCGAGCAGTACTTC.

The chain employs TRBV21-1 and TRBJ1-4; no check of the table's D call, TRBD1, against the DNA was made. TRBV21-1 constitutes a pseudogene. The CDR3 sequence is 19 residues long. CDR3 residues: CASRKTFGETGATNEKLFF. CDR3 bases: TGTGCCAGCAGGAAGACGTTCGGGGAGACAGGAGCAACTAATGAAAAACTGTTTTTT.

V usage is TRBV2 and J usage is TRBJ1-5, with D unresolved. CDR3 length: 15 residues. V was clipped by 4 bases and J by 0 bases, with 10 bases between them. From germline, CDR1 is SNHLY and CDR2 FYNNEI. The CDR3 is CASSVWGVSNQPQHF. The CDR3 DNA is TGTGCCAGCAGTGTTTGGGGAGTTAGCAATCAGCCCCAGCATTTT.

This clone was observed a single time. This chain connects TRBV13 to TRBJ2-7; D is possibly TRBD1 (6 bases). V shed 0 bases and J shed 5 bases, with 14 bases lying between them. Germline CDR1 reads PRHDT; CDR2 reads FYEKMQ (reference sequence). This CDR3 has 15 residues. CDR3 coding DNA: TGTGCCAGCAGCTTAGGAGGGGGTTCGCACCACGAGCAGTACTTC. It specifies CASSLGGGSHHEQYF.

This chain uses TRBV6-4 with TRBJ2-4; D may be TRBD1 (6 bases). CDR1 is MRHNA, CDR2 SNTAGT, per germline. The CDR3 consists of 13 residues. The ends were cut back, 6 bases at V and 9 bases at J, with 15 bases in the middle. The CDR3: CASSIHRGGIQYF. For the CDR3, the DNA is TGTGCCAGCAGCATCCACCGAGGGGGCATTCAGTACTTC.

In DNA, the CDR3 is TGTGCCAGCAGCGAGAACAGGGAATCCTACGAGCAGTACTTC. Translating gives CASSENRESYEQYF. The chain combines TRBV7-8 with TRBJ2-7; weak D call: TRBD1 (6 bases). The CDR3 consists of 14 residues. Per the germline V gene, CDR1 is SGHVS and CDR2 is FQNEAQ. The V end lost 5 bases, the J end lost 1 base, and 12 bases lay between the germline ends.

This clone was detected once. The rearrangement links TRBV2 to TRBJ1-1; 9 nucleotides align to TRBD1. The CDR3 loop spans 16 amino acids. V was clipped by 0 bases and J by 1 base; unmatched bases: 3. Germline V lookup: CDR1 SNHLY, CDR2 FYNNEI. Here the CDR3 reads CASSEARTGANTEAFF. The CDR3 region has the DNA TGTGCCAGCAGTGAAGCGCGGACAGGGGCGAACACTGAAGCTTTCTTT.

This clone turned up a few times. The V call is TRBV6-5, the J call TRBJ1-4, with D perhaps matching TRBD1 (5 bases). V lost 6 bases, J lost 8 bases, and 16 bases lay in between. The CDR3 sequence is 14 residues long. Germline lookup yields CDR1 MNHEY and CDR2 SVGAGI. As DNA, the CDR3 is TGTGCCAGCAGAGCCCCAGGGTTTGGCGAAAAACTGTTTTTT. This sequence encodes CASRAPGFGEKLFF.

The chain employs TRBV7-9 and TRBJ1-2; 9 nucleotides align to TRBD1. The CDR3 runs to 14 residues. V shed 5 bases, J shed 4 bases, and the junction held 5 bases outside the gene matches. Germline CDR1 and CDR2: SEHNR and FQNEAQ (reference sequence). CDR3 bases: TGTGCCAGCAGCACGGGACAGGGAATCTATGGCTACACCTTC. Amino acid sequence: CASSTGQGIYGYTF.

The chain carries TRBV18 and TRBJ2-5; 13 nucleotides agree with TRBD2. Trimming at V came to 3 bases and at J to 1 base, leaving 8 bases not matched to a gene. Germline V gene sequence: CDR1 KGHSH, CDR2 LQKENI. This CDR3 has 18 amino acids. CDR3 region: CASSPRTSGGYLQETQYF. The CDR3 DNA reads as TGTGCCAGCTCACCGAGGACTAGCGGGGGATACCTCCAAGAGACCCAGTACTTC.

The chain recombines TRBV29-1 with TRBJ2-1; possibly TRBD1 for D (7 bases). Germline V CDR1 and CDR2: SQVTM, ANQGSEA. V was trimmed by 7 bases and J by 4 bases, leaving 17 bases between them. CDR3 size: 14 residues. The chain's CDR3 is CSAEGGTEYNEQFF. The CDR3 DNA reads as TGCAGCGCCGAAGGCGGGACAGAGTACAATGAGCAGTTCTTC.

The chain employs TRBV5-8 and TRBJ2-7; 11 bases align to TRBD2. The CDR3 contains 18 residues. The trim removed 3 bases at V and 3 bases at J, leaving 14 bases unmatched. The germline CDR1 and CDR2 sequences are SGHTS and YDEGEE. CDR3 loop: CASSSVGQGGTSGYEQYF. CDR3 bases: TGTGCCAGCAGCTCGGTAGGACAGGGAGGGACTAGCGGCTACGAGCAGTACTTC.